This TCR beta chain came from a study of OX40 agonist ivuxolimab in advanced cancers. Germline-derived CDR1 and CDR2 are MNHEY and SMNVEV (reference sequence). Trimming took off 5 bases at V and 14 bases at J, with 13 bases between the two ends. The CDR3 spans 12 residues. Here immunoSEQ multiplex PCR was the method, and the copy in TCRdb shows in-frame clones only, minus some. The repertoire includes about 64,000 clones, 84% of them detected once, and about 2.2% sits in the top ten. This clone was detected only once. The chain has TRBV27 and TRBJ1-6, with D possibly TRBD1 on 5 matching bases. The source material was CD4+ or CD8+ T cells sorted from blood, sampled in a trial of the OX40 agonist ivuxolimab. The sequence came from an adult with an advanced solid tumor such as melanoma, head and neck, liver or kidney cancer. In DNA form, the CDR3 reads TGTGCCAGCAGTCCAGGCATGGGGGCCCTCCACTTT. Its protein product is CASSPGMGALHF.